The clone carrying this T cell receptor delta chain is categorized as medium-sized. Its specificity is not known. This sample also contains other DNA sequences that code for the same CDR3. Looked up from germline, CDR1 is GEAIGNYY and CDR2 is EKD. CDR3 length: 19 amino acids. The V and J ends lost 0 bases and 0 bases, in that order; junction bases with no gene match: 10. TCRdb reprocessed the multiplex PCR reads using CATT. The repertoire consists of tens of thousands of delta-chain clones, with 1.6% occurring once and the leading ten covering roughly 9.2%. The sample belongs to a study of γδ T cells in repeated Plasmodium falciparum infection. Findings of the study overall: Vdelta2-negative gammadelta repertoires, largely Vdelta1+, seemingly showed infection-driven waves of new clonal selection.

Gammadelta T cells were flow-sorted from PBMC into Vgamma9/Vdelta2+ and Vdelta2-negative populations for bulk analysis. The chain couples TRDV2 to TRDJ1; 12 bases line up with TRDD3. The clonotype comes from a pool of human donors (malaria-infected and uninfected, not separated). The sample consisted of gamma-delta T cells from blood. CDR3 in amino acids: CACDTGIWGIRGYTDKLIF. The CDR3 DNA follows: TGTGCCTGTGACACCGGGATCTGGGGGATACGCGGGTACACCGATAAACTCATCTTT.